One and the same sample provided the 18 T cell receptor beta chains below, sequenced in a study of cytomegalovirus exposure and HLA in healthy donors. The PCR ran on 60 Vbeta and 13 Jbeta primers. Sequenced by immunoSEQ multiplex PCR; TCRdb stores in-frame clones only, minus some. The table has around 170,000 clones, around three quarters seen once; the top ten hold 0.69%. Sequencing was performed on PBMCs. These TCRs come from a woman between 40 and 50 years old in good health and CMV-seronegative.

V gene TRBV9 combines with J gene TRBJ2-5, with 8 bases matching TRBD2. This CDR3 region has 16 residues. V dropped 0 bases and J dropped 4; count of bases not matched to a gene: 8. Looked up from germline, CDR1 is SGDLS and CDR2 is YYNGEE. The CDR3 here is CASSVAGGSLGETQYF. The CDR3, as DNA: TGTGCCAGCAGCGTAGCGGGGGGGAGTCTAGGAGAGACCCAGTACTTC. Full variable domain (rest looked up from reference TRBV9 and TRBJ2-5): DSGVTQTPKHLITATGQRVTLRCSPRSGDLSVYWYQQSLDQGLQFLIQYYNGEERAKGNILERFSAQQFPDLHSELNLSSLELGDSALYFCASSVAGGSLGETQYFGPGTRLLVL.

The chain employs TRBV19 and TRBJ2-7; D is perhaps TRBD2 (6 bases). The V and J ends lost 6 bases and 2 bases respectively, with 17 bases between them. The V gene's germline CDR1 is LNHDA and CDR2 SQIVND (reference sequence). The CDR3 has 15 residues. CDR3 nucleotide sequence: TGTGCCAGTAGCCCCCGGTGGGGCGGGACCTACGAGCAGTACTTC. Its translation: CASSPRWGGTYEQYF.

This chain links TRBV10-3 with TRBJ1-2; tentatively, D is TRBD1 (6 bases). CDR3 length: 19 residues. V lost 4 bases, J lost 1 base, and 25 bases lay in between. Germline values: CDR1 ENHRY, CDR2 SYGVKD. CDR3 bases: TGTGCCATCAGTGGTAGGACAGACCCGACCTCTCCTGATAACTATGGCTACACCTTC. Translation: CAISGRTDPTSPDNYGYTF.

The sample holds a few counts of this clone. This sequence joins TRBV7-9 and TRBJ1-1; D is perhaps TRBD1 (6 bases). Germline V gene lookup returns CDR1 SEHNR and CDR2 FQNEAQ (reference sequence). Trimming pared 1 base from V and 7 bases from J, leaving 16 bases between. The CDR3 totals 15 residues. The CDR3 nucleotides are TGTGCCAGCAGCTTAGAACAGGGACGTTTGAGTGAAGCTTTCTTT. Protein product: CASSLEQGRLSEAFF.

The V and J genes are TRBV13 and TRBJ1-6; 9 nucleotides agree with TRBD1. Germline V gives CDR1 PRHDT, CDR2 FYEKMQ (reference sequence). The CDR3 length is 17 residues. Trimming cost V 5 bases and J 7 bases; bases outside gene matches: 12. The CDR3: CASSTETGTGRNSPLHF. The DNA for the CDR3 is TGTGCCAGCAGCACTGAGACCGGGACAGGGAGGAATTCACCCCTCCACTTT. Based on the CDR3 plus reference TRBV13 and TRBJ1-6, the full variable domain is AAGVIQSPRHLIKEKRETATLKCYPIPRHDTVYWYQQGPGQDPQFLISFYEKMQSDKGSIPDRFSAQQFSDYHSELNMSSLELGDSALYFCASSTETGTGRNSPLHFGNGTRLTVT.

This clone has more than one count but fewer than ten. The CDR3 DNA is TGTGCCAGCAGAAGGAGAGGGGGTAGTCAGCCCCAGCATTTT. This encodes CASRRRGGSQPQHF. The V gene is TRBV2, the J gene TRBJ1-5; weak D call: TRBD1 (6 bases). CDR3 length equals 14 residues. The germline gives CDR1 SNHLY, CDR2 FYNNEI. Trimming pared 6 bases from V and 6 bases from J, leaving 15 bases between.

Remarks on this clone: At one end the junction does not follow the germline gene, possibly because of a read error. Other DNA variants within this sample encode the same CDR3. The chain uses TRBV6-5 and TRBJ2-4; perhaps TRBD1 as D (5 bases). Per the germline V gene, CDR1 is MNHEY and CDR2 is SVGAGI. The CDR3 is 15 amino acids. The DNA of the CDR3 is TGTGCCAGTAGTTCTGGACAAGGGGTCTCTGGCATTCAGTACTTC. Amino acid sequence: CASSSGQGVSGIQYF.

This chain links TRBV6-1 with TRBJ2-1, with no clear D. CDR1 MNHNS and CDR2 SASEGT come from the germline V gene. This CDR3 is built from 17 residues. V was trimmed by 4 bases and J by 1 base, leaving 17 bases between them. The CDR3 nucleotides are TGTGCCAGCAGTGTCTACCCATCGGCCGGGTCCTACAATGAGCAGTTCTTC. This sequence encodes CASSVYPSAGSYNEQFF.

This sequence joins TRBV5-1 and TRBJ2-3; 7 bases map to TRBD2. The CDR3 length is 16 residues. Germline V gives CDR1 SGHRS, CDR2 YFSETQ. J gave up 5 bases and V 0 bases, and 9 bases lay outside the gene matches. For the CDR3, the DNA is TGCGCCAGCAGCTTGGAGGTTGGACTAGGTGGAGATACGCAGTATTTT. Translated, it gives CASSLEVGLGGDTQYF.

The chain carries TRBV19 and TRBJ1-1; possibly TRBD1 for D (6 bases). The CDR3 has 13 residues. Germline CDR1 and CDR2: LNHDA and SQIVND (reference sequence). V was shortened by 8 bases and J by 0 bases, with 10 bases between the two germline ends. The CDR3: CASGWTVNTEAFF. CDR3 sequence (DNA): TGTGCCAGTGGATGGACAGTGAACACTGAAGCTTTCTTT.

This clone was observed a few times. The V and J genes are TRBV9 and TRBJ1-4; 12 bases are a match to TRBD1. The CDR3 is 15 residues long. The germline V gene encodes CDR1 SGDLS and CDR2 YYNGEE. Unmatched junction bases numbered 4, after V lost 3 bases and J lost 7 bases. CDR3 sequence: CASSAPGQGAEKLFF. The CDR3 DNA is TGTGCCAGCAGCGCGCCGGGACAGGGGGCTGAAAAACTGTTTTTT.

The rearrangement links TRBV19 to TRBJ2-5, with a possible D match to TRBD1 (5 bases). Looked up from germline, CDR1 is LNHDA and CDR2 is SQIVND (reference sequence). Trimming removed 3 bases from V and 5 bases from J, with 16 bases in between. The CDR3 extends over 15 amino acids. The CDR3 coding sequence is TGTGCCAGTAGTATCAGGGCAGGGCGCTTCGAGACCCAGTACTTC. The encoded protein is CASSIRAGRFETQYF.

This clone was counted between two and nine times. This chain joins TRBV5-1 and TRBJ1-1, with no clear D. Germline V CDR1 and CDR2: SGHRS, YFSETQ. CDR3 length: 15 amino acids. Deletions cut 2 bases from V and 1 base from J, with 12 bases between. CDR3 in DNA: TGCGCCAGCAGCTTAGGGCGGGTGGGGAACACTGAAGCTTTCTTT. It yields the protein CASSLGRVGNTEAFF.

V usage is TRBV10-3 and J usage is TRBJ2-7; 15 bases match TRBD2. The CDR3 is 15 residues long. Per the germline V gene, CDR1 is ENHRY and CDR2 is SYGVKD. Trimming at V came to 11 bases and at J to 0 bases, leaving 5 bases not matched to a gene. CDR3 protein: CACGTSGGSSYEQYF. In DNA, the CDR3 is TGTGCCTGCGGGACTAGCGGGGGGAGCTCCTACGAGCAGTACTTC.

This clone was recorded a few times. The chain couples TRBV7-9 to TRBJ1-1; no reliable D call. This CDR3 comprises 14 residues. V lost 5 bases, J lost 6 bases, and 16 bases lay in between. Germline-derived CDR1 and CDR2 are SEHNR and FQNEAQ (reference sequence). CDR3 sequence: CASSMQRERAEAFF. The CDR3 nucleotides are TGTGCCAGCAGCATGCAAAGGGAGCGGGCTGAAGCTTTCTTT.

This chain uses TRBV5-6 with TRBJ1-2; 8 bases map to TRBD1. V lost 4 bases, J lost 0 bases, and 5 bases stayed unmatched. The CDR3 has 15 amino acids. Germline V lookup: CDR1 SGHDT, CDR2 YYEEEE. The CDR3 coding sequence is TGTGCCAGCAGCCCAGGACAGGGAGCTAACTATGGCTACACCTTC. Its protein product is CASSPGQGANYGYTF.

The chain carries TRBV5-6 and TRBJ2-5; D is possibly TRBD2 (6 bases). Trimming left V 1 base short and J 5 bases short, with 12 bases between. The CDR3 extends over 14 amino acids. Germline CDR1 SGHDT, CDR2 YYEEEE. The CDR3 coding sequence is TGTGCCAGCAGCTTGTCGGGGGAGTGGGAGACCCAGTACTTC. This encodes CASSLSGEWETQYF.

This clone appeared a few times. The rearrangement joins TRBV15 to TRBJ1-1; 10 bases line up with TRBD1. The germline V gene has CDR1 LNHNV and CDR2 YYDKDF (reference sequence). CDR3 length: 13 residues. V lost 3 bases to trimming and J lost 6 bases; unmatched junction nucleotides: 1. CDR3 region: CATSRDRGSEAFF. The CDR3 nucleotides are TGTGCCACCAGCAGGGACAGGGGGTCTGAAGCTTTCTTT.